This T cell receptor beta chain derives from a study of blood T cell repertoires in COVID-19. For the study at large: The cDNA or gDNA used as material had been derived from T cells, B-cell-depleted T cells, or PBMCs.

This CDR3 comprises 16 residues. V lost 5 bases, J lost 1 base, and 15 bases lay in between. The germline V gene has CDR1 ENHRY and CDR2 SYGVKD. Method: immunoSEQ multiplex PCR; TCRdb's copy keeps in-frame clones and lacks some. The sample has roughly 150,000 clones, around 80% seen once. The sequenced material came from peripheral blood. The receptor was isolated from a human donor with acute or convalescent COVID-19. The donor label of this sample is uncertain. The rearrangement uses TRBV10-3 and TRBJ1-5, with D unresolved. In nucleotides, the CDR3 is TGTGCCATCAGTTCGCGAGAGGCCCCCAGCAATCAGCCCCAGCATTTT. Translation gives CAISSREAPSNQPQHF.